A selection of T cell receptor beta chains follows, all from one sample in a study of cytomegalovirus exposure and HLA in healthy donors. TCRdb keeps only in-frame clones here, not all; method: immunoSEQ multiplex PCR. The sample consists of around 150,000 clones, just under 80% of them appearing once. Sequencing was done on a sample of PBMCs. Receptor source: a man aged 18 to 35 in good health and CMV-seropositive. Each CDR3 is given without its conserved first and last residue. D genes are given only for firm matches.

TRBD2	TRBJ2-7	TRBV6-5	ASSYGLVGDSYEQY
.	TRBJ2-2	TRBV7-7	ASSDDRGGELF
TRBD1	TRBJ2-2	TRBV5-6	ASSLGTGAGELF
.	TRBJ1-2	TRBV10-1	ASSVGAKNMDRNYGYT
TRBD1	TRBJ2-5	TRBV28	ASSSAGGRQTQY
TRBD1	TRBJ2-7	TRBV27	ASSETGQPNEQY
TRBD2	TRBJ2-1	TRBV18	ASSPKPGGKYNEQF
TRBD2	TRBJ2-3	TRBV7-2	ASSLDRGVWDTQY
TRBD1	TRBJ1-5	TRBV19	ASSPRPGGLFSNQPQH
.	TRBJ1-1	TRBV6-5	ASRDRIGDEAF
.	TRBJ2-7	TRBV4-3	ASSQDVLAYEQY
.	TRBJ1-2	TRBV9	ASSVAAGNYGYT
.	TRBJ1-3	TRBV6-1	ASSELDGGGSVGNTIY
.	TRBJ1-2	TRBV29-1	SVATVYGYT
TRBD2	TRBJ2-7	TRBV27	ASSSVSSGRASEQY
.	TRBJ2-1	TRBV9	ASSVDTRDEQF
.	TRBJ2-1	TRBV7-2	ASSPKYLAPYNEQF
TRBD2	TRBJ2-2	TRBV28	ASMAGGPTGELF
TRBD2	TRBJ2-3	TRBV10-1	ASSGGLVGTDTQY
.	TRBJ1-1	TRBV9	ASSAQGPMNTEAF
.	TRBJ1-5	TRBV15	ATSRDEVFLTYQPQH
.	TRBJ2-7	TRBV25-1	ASSELGETHEQY
TRBD2	TRBJ2-3	TRBV10-3	AISESSGRADTQY